A selection of T cell receptor beta chains follows, all from one sample in a study of blood T cell repertoires in COVID-19. Sequenced by immunoSEQ multiplex PCR; TCRdb stores in-frame clones only, minus some. The sample records about 170,000 clones, 89% being singletons. Sequencing was performed on PBMCs or T cells enriched from blood (not recorded which). These receptors all come from a woman between 18 and 29 years old who had recovered from COVID-19. Each CDR3 is given with its conserved first and last residue. A D gene is named only where the DNA matches it firmly. Only part of the rows carry a size: once, few, many, or a class if the clone is expanded.

>TRBJ2-3|-|-|TRBV27
TGTGCCAGCACATTACTAGGCTCTTCCAGCACAGATACGCAGTATTTT
CASTLLGSSSTDTQYF
>TRBJ2-2|-|-|TRBV7-2
TGTGCCAGCAGCTCCCGGGACTTAAACACCGGGGAGCTGTTTTTT
CASSSRDLNTGELFF
>TRBJ2-3|TRBD2|-|TRBV18
TGTGCCAGCTCACTCTCTAGCGGGAGGGCCAGAGATACGCAGTATTTT
CASSLSSGRARDTQYF
>TRBJ1-1|TRBD1|-|TRBV28
TGTGCCAGCAGAAACAGGGGGGCCACTGAAGCTTTCTTT
CASRNRGATEAFF
>TRBJ1-2|TRBD1|-|TRBV6-5
TGTGCCAGCAGTTACTCCGGGACAGCCTGGGCTGGCTACACCTTC
CASSYSGTAWAGYTF
>TRBJ2-2|-|-|TRBV19
TGTGCCAGTAGTATATCGGGGGAGAACACCGGGGAGCTGTTTTTT
CASSISGENTGELFF
>TRBJ2-2|TRBD2|-|TRBV7-7
TGTGCTAGCAGCCCCAGCACACTAGCGGGAAGAACCGGGGAGCTGTTTTTT
CASSPSTLAGRTGELFF
>TRBJ2-3|-|many|TRBV5-4
TGTGCCAGCAGCCGGAGGGGAGGCACAGATACGCAGTATTTT
CASSRRGGTDTQYF
>TRBJ1-2|TRBD1|few|TRBV2
TGTGCCAGCAGCCGCTCTGGGACAGGGTTGCGCTACACCTTC
CASSRSGTGLRYTF
>TRBJ2-4|TRBD2|-|TRBV20-1
TGCAGTGCTAGTGTAGCGGGAGGGGGAAACATTCAGTACTTC
CSASVAGGGNIQYF
>TRBJ2-1|-|-|TRBV6-2/TRBV6-3
TGTGCCAGCAGTTACTGGGCGACTAGGGTCTCCTACAATGAGCAGTTCTTC
CASSYWATRVSYNEQFF
>TRBJ2-6|TRBD1|-|TRBV4-3
TGCGCCAGCAGCCAAGAGCCCCAGGGGACAGGGAGCGCAGGGGCCAACGTCCTGACTTTC
CASSQEPQGTGSAGANVLTF
>TRBJ2-1|-|once|TRBV10-3
TGTGCCATCAGTGGTTTGTTCGCGGAGCAGTTCTTC
CAISGLFAEQFF
>TRBJ1-3|-|-|TRBV6-5
TGTGCCAGCAGTTCTAGTGACACCATATATTTT
CASSSSDTIYF
>TRBJ2-1|-|-|TRBV19
TGTGCCAGTAGTGTCCGAGGGGGCTCCTACAATGAGCAGTTCTTC
CASSVRGGSYNEQFF
>TRBJ1-4|-|-|TRBV6-6
TGTGCCAGCAGTTACGAGCGACTGTTTTTT
CASSYERLFF
>TRBJ1-5|TRBD1|-|TRBV18
TGTGCCAGCTCAACCTCACAGGGGTTAAATCAGCCCCAGCATTTT
CASSTSQGLNQPQHF
>TRBJ2-3|TRBD2|-|TRBV7-2
TGTGCCAGCAGTGGTCCTAGCGGAGGAGGGGCAGATACGCAGTATTTT
CASSGPSGGGADTQYF